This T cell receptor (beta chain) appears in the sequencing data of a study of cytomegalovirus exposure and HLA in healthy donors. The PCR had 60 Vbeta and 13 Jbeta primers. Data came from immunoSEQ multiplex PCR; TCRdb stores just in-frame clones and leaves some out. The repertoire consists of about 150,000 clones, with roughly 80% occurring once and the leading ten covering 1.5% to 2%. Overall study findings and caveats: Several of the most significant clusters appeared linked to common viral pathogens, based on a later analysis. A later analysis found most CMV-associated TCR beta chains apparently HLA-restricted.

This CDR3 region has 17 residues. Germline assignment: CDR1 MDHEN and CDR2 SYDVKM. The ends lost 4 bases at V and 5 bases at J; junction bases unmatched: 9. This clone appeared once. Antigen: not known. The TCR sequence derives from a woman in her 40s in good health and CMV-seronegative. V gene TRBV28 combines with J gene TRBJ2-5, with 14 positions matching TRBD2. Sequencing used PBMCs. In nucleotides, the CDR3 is TGTGCCAGCAGTTCCGGACAGGGACTAGCGGGAGCCGAGACCCAGTACTTC. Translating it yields CASSSGQGLAGAETQYF.